The source of this T cell receptor (beta chain) is a study of blood T cell repertoires in COVID-19. CDR3 length: 16 residues. Germline V lookup: CDR1 LNHNV, CDR2 YYDKDF (reference sequence). The J segment lost 3 bases and the V segment lost 5 bases, leaving 13 bases of the junction unmatched. As processed by the authors: Amplification with reference gene primers provided the estimates of nucleated cell counts. The repertoire was sequenced with immunoSEQ multiplex PCR; TCRdb's copy has only in-frame clones and lacks some. The DNA gave D and trimming, while V, J and clone size come from that table. Of 300,000 to 400,000 clones listed, more than 90% are singletons.

This clonotype was sampled from a man in his fifties or sixties who had recovered from COVID-19. Material: PBMCs or T cells enriched from blood (not recorded which). The gene calls are TRBV15 and TRBJ2-7, with TRBD1 identical over 7 bases. CDR3 DNA sequence: TGTGCCACCAGCGGAAAGGGAGAGGGGGCGGGCTACGAGCAGTACTTC. Translating gives CATSGKGEGAGYEQYF.